These T cell receptor beta chains were read from a single sample in a study of T cell clonotyping in hematopoietic cell transplantation. Assay: immunoSEQ multiplex PCR; the TCRdb copy retains only in-frame clones and omits some. The sample lists a few thousand clones; 60% to 85% were seen once. The sample here was peripheral blood mononuclear cells, taken 100 days after allogeneic stem cell transplant. The receptors were gathered from a male patient aged 50 to 60 who had an allogeneic stem cell transplant from an unrelated donor, so the T cells may come from the graft donor. Some clones in this sample may be carry-over from other donors' samples. Both conserved end residues are part of each CDR3. Fields, in order: V gene, clone size, CDR3 length, J gene, D gene, CDR3 protein, CDR3 DNA. D genes are given only for firm matches. The size field is filled for only some rows; it gives once, few, many or a size class.

V: TRBV6-1
size: -
length: 13
J: TRBJ1-6
D: -
CDR3: CASLERGNSPLHF
DNA: TGTGCCAGTCTAGAGAGGGGGAATTCACCCCTCCACTTT

V: TRBV13
size: once
length: 16
J: TRBJ2-5
D: TRBD1
CDR3: CASSKAGTGGVETQYF
DNA: TGTGCCAGCAGCAAAGCCGGGACAGGGGGCGTCGAGACCCAGTACTTC

V: TRBV6-5
size: large
length: 15
J: TRBJ1-6
D: TRBD1
CDR3: CASRSWTGGNSPLHF
DNA: TGTGCCAGCAGGTCTTGGACAGGGGGAAATTCACCCCTCCACTTT

V: TRBV28
size: -
length: 15
J: TRBJ1-2
D: -
CDR3: CASSLFQDLNYGYTF
DNA: TGTGCCAGCAGTTTATTCCAGGATCTTAACTATGGCTACACCTTC

V: TRBV11-2
size: -
length: 15
J: TRBJ2-7
D: TRBD1
CDR3: CASSFTGTAPYEQYF
DNA: TGTGCCAGCAGCTTCACCGGGACAGCTCCCTACGAGCAGTACTTC

V: TRBV5-1
size: -
length: 12
J: TRBJ2-5
D: -
CDR3: CASSLEVETQYF
DNA: TGCGCCAGCAGCCTTGAGGTAGAGACCCAGTACTTC

V: TRBV7-9
size: few
length: 16
J: TRBJ2-5
D: -
CDR3: CASSLATGQVPFSQYF
DNA: TGTGCCAGCAGCTTAGCCACGGGGCAGGTTCCTTTCTCCCAGTACTTC

V: TRBV14
size: -
length: 16
J: TRBJ2-3
D: -
CDR3: CASSQDFVGATDTQYF
DNA: TGTGCCAGCAGCCAAGATTTTGTGGGGGCCACAGATACGCAGTATTTT

V: TRBV9
size: few
length: 16
J: TRBJ2-7
D: -
CDR3: CASSPESLGKRGEQYF
DNA: TGTGCCAGCAGCCCCGAAAGTTTGGGGAAAAGGGGCGAGCAGTACTTC

V: TRBV6-1
size: -
length: 14
J: TRBJ1-5
D: -
CDR3: CASSVLGSNQPQHF
DNA: TGTGCCAGCAGTGTCTTGGGAAGCAATCAGCCCCAGCATTTT

V: TRBV29-1
size: -
length: 13
J: TRBJ2-3
D: -
CDR3: CSVEGGGTDTQYF
DNA: TGCAGCGTTGAAGGGGGGGGCACAGATACGCAGTATTTT

V: TRBV7-2
size: -
length: 13
J: TRBJ2-7
D: -
CDR3: CASSLNQDSEQYF
DNA: TGTGCCAGCAGCTTAAATCAAGACTCCGAGCAGTACTTC

V: TRBV6-5
size: once
length: 12
J: TRBJ1-4
D: -
CDR3: CASRNRSDNRFF
DNA: TGTGCCAGCAGGAACAGGTCGGACAATCGGTTTTTT

V: TRBV19
size: -
length: 14
J: TRBJ1-1
D: -
CDR3: CASSHVFGGTEAFF
DNA: TGTGCCAGTAGTCACGTATTCGGGGGAACTGAAGCTTTCTTT

V: TRBV19
size: -
length: 14
J: TRBJ1-1
D: -
CDR3: CASSIARVGTEAFF
DNA: TGTGCCAGTAGTATTGCTCGCGTGGGCACTGAAGCTTTCTTT

V: TRBV27
size: -
length: 13
J: TRBJ2-7
D: -
CDR3: CASSFTVTYEQYF
DNA: TGTGCCAGCAGTTTTACTGTAACCTACGAGCAGTACTTC

V: TRBV5-6
size: -
length: 15
J: TRBJ2-1
D: -
CDR3: CASSYGLKPYNEQFF
DNA: TGTGCCAGCAGCTATGGACTCAAACCGTACAATGAGCAGTTCTTC

V: TRBV19
size: -
length: 14
J: TRBJ1-1
D: TRBD1
CDR3: CASTPRQGKREAFF
DNA: TGTGCCAGTACCCCTCGACAGGGCAAGAGGGAAGCTTTCTTT

V: TRBV27
size: -
length: 15
J: TRBJ2-1
D: TRBD2
CDR3: CASSERGSSYNEQFF
DNA: TGTGCCAGCAGTGAGCGGGGGAGCTCCTACAATGAGCAGTTCTTC

V: TRBV5-1
size: once
length: 13
J: TRBJ1-1
D: -
CDR3: CASTHQGNTEAFF
DNA: TGCGCCAGCACCCATCAGGGGAACACTGAAGCTTTCTTT

V: TRBV5-1
size: -
length: 17
J: TRBJ2-7
D: TRBD2
CDR3: CASSLWMASGVAYEQYF
DNA: TGCGCCAGCAGCTTGTGGATGGCCAGCGGGGTCGCCTACGAGCAGTACTTC

V: TRBV6-6
size: -
length: 12
J: TRBJ2-7
D: -
CDR3: CASGDNSYEQYF
DNA: TGTGCCAGCGGGGATAACTCCTACGAGCAGTACTTC

V: TRBV11-2
size: -
length: 15
J: TRBJ2-7
D: TRBD2
CDR3: CASSLGASGVNEQYF
DNA: TGTGCCAGCAGCTTAGGGGCTAGCGGGGTGAACGAGCAGTACTTC

V: TRBV6-1
size: once
length: 17
J: TRBJ1-6
D: -
CDR3: CASSEYRGRPNNSPLHF
DNA: TGTGCCAGCAGTGAATATAGGGGCAGGCCTAATAATTCACCCCTCCACTTT

V: TRBV6-5
size: -
length: 15
J: TRBJ1-1
D: -
CDR3: CASSYLGQLNTEAFF
DNA: TGTGCCAGCAGTTACCTAGGACAGTTGAACACTGAAGCTTTCTTT

V: TRBV4-1
size: -
length: 12
J: TRBJ2-3
D: -
CDR3: CASSQDVDTQYF
DNA: TGCGCCAGCAGCCAAGATGTGGATACGCAGTATTTT

V: TRBV27
size: -
length: 14
J: TRBJ2-7
D: -
CDR3: CASSFFQGAYEQYF
DNA: TGTGCCAGCAGTTTCTTCCAGGGTGCCTACGAGCAGTACTTC

V: TRBV5-4
size: once
length: 13
J: TRBJ2-2
D: TRBD1
CDR3: CASTFRGTGELFF
DNA: TGTGCCAGCACCTTCAGGGGGACCGGGGAGCTGTTTTTT

V: TRBV7-9
size: -
length: 16
J: TRBJ1-6
D: -
CDR3: CASSGPNLVWGSPLHF
DNA: TGTGCCAGCAGCGGCCCTAACTTAGTTTGGGGTTCACCCCTCCACTTT

V: TRBV28
size: -
length: 20
J: TRBJ1-1
D: -
CDR3: CASSSNFRYQGMIGNTEAFF
DNA: TGTGCCAGCAGTTCCAATTTTCGTTACCAGGGGATGATCGGGAACACTGAAGCTTTCTTT

V: TRBV10-3
size: -
length: 14
J: TRBJ2-1
D: TRBD1
CDR3: CASCRGQGADEQFF
DNA: TGTGCCTCATGCCGTGGGCAGGGGGCGGATGAGCAGTTCTTC

V: TRBV11-2
size: -
length: 15
J: TRBJ2-1
D: TRBD2
CDR3: CASSLRLADYNEQFF
DNA: TGTGCCAGCAGCTTAAGACTAGCGGATTACAATGAGCAGTTCTTC

V: TRBV29-1
size: -
length: 16
J: TRBJ2-3
D: -
CDR3: CSVIGLPRKSTDTQYF
DNA: TGCAGCGTTATAGGACTACCAAGGAAGAGCACAGATACGCAGTATTTT

V: TRBV20-1
size: -
length: 11
J: TRBJ1-5
D: -
CDR3: CSALCSQPQHF
DNA: TGCAGTGCCCTATGTTCTCAGCCCCAGCATTTT

V: TRBV25-1
size: -
length: 14
J: TRBJ1-2
D: TRBD1
CDR3: CASSPQGAARGYTF
DNA: TGTGCCAGCAGCCCCCAGGGGGCCGCCAGGGGCTACACCTTC

V: TRBV28
size: -
length: 13
J: TRBJ2-6
D: -
CDR3: CASTVSGANVLTF
DNA: TGTGCCAGCACCGTTTCTGGGGCCAACGTCCTGACTTTC

V: TRBV7-9
size: -
length: 15
J: TRBJ2-7
D: -
CDR3: CASSLAEGLIHEQYF
DNA: TGTGCCAGCAGCTTAGCGGAGGGCTTAATCCACGAGCAGTACTTC

V: TRBV6-1
size: -
length: 14
J: TRBJ1-5
D: -
CDR3: CASSATGHNQPQHF
DNA: TGTGCCAGCAGTGCGACAGGACACAATCAGCCCCAGCATTTT

V: TRBV20-1
size: -
length: 11
J: TRBJ2-7
D: TRBD1
CDR3: CSALDRVGEYF
DNA: TGCAGTGCCCTGGACAGGGTGGGAGAGTACTTC

V: TRBV5-1
size: -
length: 13
J: TRBJ1-1
D: -
CDR3: CASSLSWNTEAFF
DNA: TGCGCCAGCAGTTTATCCTGGAACACTGAAGCTTTCTTT

V: TRBV28
size: once
length: 17
J: TRBJ2-2
D: TRBD2
CDR3: CASSSIAGGKNTGELFF
DNA: TGTGCCAGCAGTTCTATAGCGGGAGGGAAGAACACCGGGGAGCTGTTTTTT

V: TRBV5-1
size: -
length: 16
J: TRBJ2-3
D: -
CDR3: CASSLLSSPRGDTQYF
DNA: TGCGCCAGCAGCTTGTTGTCTAGCCCCCGGGGGGATACGCAGTATTTT

V: TRBV27
size: few
length: 13
J: TRBJ2-3
D: TRBD2
CDR3: CASVAGGGNTQYF
DNA: TGTGCCAGCGTTGCGGGAGGGGGAAATACGCAGTATTTT

V: TRBV5-1
size: -
length: 13
J: TRBJ2-5
D: -
CDR3: CASSLVGGETQYF
DNA: TGCGCCAGCAGCTTGGTCGGGGGAGAGACCCAGTACTTC

V: TRBV4-3
size: -
length: 15
J: TRBJ2-3
D: -
CDR3: CASSQEGSSTDTQYF
DNA: TGCGCCAGCAGCCAAGAAGGAAGTTCCACAGATACGCAGTATTTT

V: TRBV7-2
size: -
length: 14
J: TRBJ1-2
D: -
CDR3: CASSFNTGLDSYTF
DNA: TGTGCCAGCAGCTTCAATACAGGGTTGGATAGCTACACCTTC

V: TRBV6-1
size: hyperexpanded
length: 17
J: TRBJ1-5
D: -
CDR3: CASSEGQSPYSNQPQHF
DNA: TGTGCCAGCAGTGAAGGTCAGAGTCCTTATAGCAATCAGCCCCAGCATTTT

V: TRBV5-4
size: -
length: 15
J: TRBJ1-1
D: -
CDR3: CASSLVQVSYTEAFF
DNA: TGTGCCAGCAGCTTGGTTCAGGTTTCCTACACTGAAGCTTTCTTT

V: TRBV29-1
size: once
length: 14
J: TRBJ2-1
D: -
CDR3: CSGGGSSSYNEQFF
DNA: TGCAGCGGGGGTGGGAGTTCGTCCTACAATGAGCAGTTCTTC

V: TRBV7-9
size: -
length: 16
J: TRBJ2-3
D: -
CDR3: CASSFSGGLSTDTQYF
DNA: TGTGCCAGCAGCTTCTCTGGCGGTTTAAGCACAGATACGCAGTATTTT

V: TRBV5-8
size: -
length: 14
J: TRBJ1-2
D: -
CDR3: CASSLPSGFYGYTF
DNA: TGTGCCAGCAGCTTACCATCCGGGTTCTATGGCTACACCTTC

V: TRBV6-1
size: -
length: 15
J: TRBJ2-5
D: TRBD1
CDR3: CASTLGQSWGETQYF
DNA: TGTGCCAGCACCCTGGGACAGAGCTGGGGAGAGACCCAGTACTTC

V: TRBV19
size: -
length: 12
J: TRBJ1-5
D: -
CDR3: CASSIINQPQHF
DNA: TGTGCCAGTAGTATCATCAATCAGCCCCAGCATTTT

V: TRBV19
size: -
length: 13
J: TRBJ1-2
D: -
CDR3: CASETGRTYGYTF
DNA: TGTGCCAGTGAGACGGGACGGACCTATGGCTACACCTTC

V: TRBV30
size: -
length: 12
J: TRBJ1-2
D: -
CDR3: CATGGGRNGYTF
DNA: TGTGCCACCGGCGGGGGTAGGAATGGCTACACCTTC

V: TRBV5-1
size: -
length: 15
J: TRBJ1-5
D: -
CDR3: CASSLGTLRDQPQHF
DNA: TGCGCCAGCAGCTTGGGGACTTTAAGGGATCAGCCCCAGCATTTT

V: TRBV5-1
size: large
length: 16
J: TRBJ2-1
D: TRBD2
CDR3: CASSTSMGLEGNEQFF
DNA: TGCGCCAGCAGCACGAGCATGGGACTAGAGGGCAATGAGCAGTTCTTC

V: TRBV5-1
size: -
length: 14
J: TRBJ1-2
D: TRBD1
CDR3: CASSLLTGGYGYTF
DNA: TGCGCCAGCAGCTTACTCACAGGGGGGTATGGCTACACCTTC